Listed below are T cell receptor beta chains from one sample, sequenced in a study of blood T cells in healthy people across ages. From the 5' RACE reads, TCRdb called clonotypes with MiXCR, one entry per CDR3 protein. The table shows 600,000 or so distinct CDR3 sequences, with about 28% occurring only once. Sequencing was performed on blood. The origin of the receptors is an elderly woman in good health. Each CDR3 is given with its conserved first and last residue. The D gene is left open where the match is weak. Not all rows give a size; the values are once, few, many and, for expanded clones, a class.

len: 11; abundance: few; j_gene: TRBJ2-7; d_gene: .; v_gene: TRBV30; CDR3nt: TGTGCCCTTACAGGGACCTACGAGCAGTACTTC; CDR3aa: CALTGTYEQYF
len: 15; abundance: .; j_gene: TRBJ2-1; d_gene: .; v_gene: TRBV20-1; CDR3nt: TGCAGTGCGAGGGACCCGGAAAGCTCCTACAATGAGCAGTTCTTC; CDR3aa: CSARDPESSYNEQFF
len: 15; abundance: .; j_gene: TRBJ2-1; d_gene: .; v_gene: TRBV4-3; CDR3nt: TGCGCCAGCAGCCAAGAGGACTATGGTGTCAATGAGCAGTTCTTC; CDR3aa: CASSQEDYGVNEQFF
len: 17; abundance: .; j_gene: TRBJ2-5; d_gene: .; v_gene: TRBV5-1; CDR3nt: TGCGCCAGCAGCTTTCGTCCGGAGCGGGCAACACAAGAGACCCAGTACTTC; CDR3aa: CASSFRPERATQETQYF
len: 15; abundance: many; j_gene: TRBJ2-1; d_gene: TRBD2; v_gene: TRBV4-3; CDR3nt: TGCGCCAGCAGCCAAGGAGCGGGGGGGGGAGATGAGCAGTTCTTC; CDR3aa: CASSQGAGGGDEQFF
len: 16; abundance: few; j_gene: TRBJ2-2; d_gene: .; v_gene: TRBV7-9; CDR3nt: TGTGCCAGCAGCTTAGTTTTGCAGGGCGGCACCGGGGAGCTGTTTTTT; CDR3aa: CASSLVLQGGTGELFF
len: 15; abundance: .; j_gene: TRBJ2-7; d_gene: .; v_gene: TRBV6-5; CDR3nt: TGTGCCAGCAGTTACTACAAGGGGAGCTCCTACGGGCAGTACTTC; CDR3aa: CASSYYKGSSYGQYF
len: 13; abundance: .; j_gene: TRBJ2-1; d_gene: .; v_gene: TRBV6-1; CDR3nt: TGTGCCAGCAGTCTAGTTGCCAGGGCACTTCAGTTCTTC; CDR3aa: CASSLVARALQFF
len: 12; abundance: many; j_gene: TRBJ2-3; d_gene: .; v_gene: TRBV5-1; CDR3nt: TGCGCCAGCAGCACGGTAGGCGGTACGCAGTATTTT; CDR3aa: CASSTVGGTQYF
len: 12; abundance: .; j_gene: TRBJ2-2; d_gene: .; v_gene: TRBV29-1; CDR3nt: TGCAGCAGCGGCTCGAACACCGGGGAGCTGTTTTTT; CDR3aa: CSSGSNTGELFF
len: 17; abundance: .; j_gene: TRBJ2-5; d_gene: TRBD1; v_gene: TRBV5-1; CDR3nt: TGCGCCAGCAGCTTACACGGACAGGCCCAGTTGGTCAATGAGCAGTACTTC; CDR3aa: CASSLHGQAQLVNEQYF
len: 16; abundance: few; j_gene: TRBJ1-2; d_gene: TRBD1; v_gene: TRBV6-1; CDR3nt: TGTGCCAGCAGGAAAGCCGCGGGGGACAGGGCGGGGGGCTACACCTTC; CDR3aa: CASRKAAGDRAGGYTF
len: 19; abundance: many; j_gene: TRBJ2-5; d_gene: TRBD2; v_gene: TRBV4-3; CDR3nt: TGCGCCAGCAGCCAAGGTGGGACTAGCGGGGTAAATCTACCAGAGACCCAGTACTTC; CDR3aa: CASSQGGTSGVNLPETQYF
len: 12; abundance: many; j_gene: TRBJ1-1; d_gene: TRBD1; v_gene: TRBV10-3; CDR3nt: TGTGCCATCAGTAATACAGGGGCTGAAGCTTTCTTT; CDR3aa: CAISNTGAEAFF
len: 14; abundance: many; j_gene: TRBJ1-2; d_gene: .; v_gene: TRBV12-3/TRBV12-4; CDR3nt: TGTGCCAGCAGTTTATATCAGGGATCCTATGGCTACACCTTC; CDR3aa: CASSLYQGSYGYTF
len: 15; abundance: .; j_gene: TRBJ2-1; d_gene: .; v_gene: TRBV10-3; CDR3nt: TGTGCCACTCAACAACTAGAGAGGGCTCGCAATGAGCAGTTCTTC; CDR3aa: CATQQLERARNEQFF
len: 18; abundance: many; j_gene: TRBJ2-5; d_gene: TRBD2; v_gene: TRBV7-9; CDR3nt: TGTGCCAGCAGCTTCCCGACTAGCGGGTTTTGGGGGCAAGAGACCCAGTACTTC; CDR3aa: CASSFPTSGFWGQETQYF
len: 10; abundance: many; j_gene: TRBJ1-1; d_gene: .; v_gene: TRBV12-3/TRBV12-4; CDR3nt: TGTGCCAGCAGTCTTAATGAAGCTTTCTTT; CDR3aa: CASSLNEAFF
len: 16; abundance: many; j_gene: TRBJ1-5; d_gene: TRBD1; v_gene: TRBV30; CDR3nt: TGTGCCTGGAGTATTAACAGGGGAGGGAGCAATCAGCCCCAGCATTTT; CDR3aa: CAWSINRGGSNQPQHF
len: 14; abundance: .; j_gene: TRBJ2-1; d_gene: .; v_gene: TRBV2; CDR3nt: TGTGCCAGCCTCGGGTGGGGGGGCGAAAATGAGCAGTTCTTC; CDR3aa: CASLGWGGENEQFF
len: 17; abundance: many; j_gene: TRBJ2-5; d_gene: TRBD2; v_gene: TRBV10-3; CDR3nt: TGTGCCATCAGTGAGTCGACGATCGGGGGGGCCTCGGAGACCCAGTACTTC; CDR3aa: CAISESTIGGASETQYF
len: 14; abundance: many; j_gene: TRBJ2-3; d_gene: TRBD2; v_gene: TRBV15; CDR3nt: TGTGCCACCAGCAGACGGGGGGGCCTAGATACGCAGTATTTT; CDR3aa: CATSRRGGLDTQYF
len: 16; abundance: .; j_gene: TRBJ2-3; d_gene: TRBD2; v_gene: TRBV20-1; CDR3nt: TGCAGTGCCTTTCGGACTAGCGGGGGGAATACAGATACGCAGTGTTTT; CDR3aa: CSAFRTSGGNTDTQCF
len: 15; abundance: once; j_gene: TRBJ2-5; d_gene: TRBD1; v_gene: TRBV29-1; CDR3nt: TGCAGCGTTGAGTTGGGACAGGGAGTGGAAGAGACCCAGTACTTC; CDR3aa: CSVELGQGVEETQYF
len: 14; abundance: many; j_gene: TRBJ2-7; d_gene: .; v_gene: TRBV15; CDR3nt: TGTGCCACCAGCAGAGATCCGGGAGCCTACGAGCAGTACTTC; CDR3aa: CATSRDPGAYEQYF
len: 13; abundance: .; j_gene: TRBJ2-5; d_gene: .; v_gene: TRBV5-1; CDR3nt: TGCGCCAGCAGCTTGGCCCAGCAAGAGACCCAGTACTTC; CDR3aa: CASSLAQQETQYF
len: 14; abundance: many; j_gene: TRBJ2-5; d_gene: .; v_gene: TRBV12-3/TRBV12-4; CDR3nt: TGTGCCAGCACTCCCCCAGGCAGGGGAGAGACCCAGTACTTC; CDR3aa: CASTPPGRGETQYF
len: 16; abundance: .; j_gene: TRBJ2-2; d_gene: .; v_gene: TRBV4-1; CDR3nt: TGCGCCAGCAGCCAAGAAACAGGGCTGAGAACCGGGGAGCTGTTTTTT; CDR3aa: CASSQETGLRTGELFF
len: 15; abundance: .; j_gene: TRBJ2-1; d_gene: TRBD2; v_gene: TRBV12-3/TRBV12-4; CDR3nt: TGTGTCAGCAGTCAGGGCGGGGGGGAAATCAATGAGCAGTTCTTC; CDR3aa: CVSSQGGGEINEQFF
len: 11; abundance: many; j_gene: TRBJ2-1; d_gene: .; v_gene: TRBV5-1; CDR3nt: TGCGCCAGCGGCACGGTAGGGGAGCAGTTCTTC; CDR3aa: CASGTVGEQFF
len: 15; abundance: many; j_gene: TRBJ2-3; d_gene: TRBD2; v_gene: TRBV5-1; CDR3nt: TGCGCCAGCAGCTTGGACGCGGGGGACACAGATACGCAGTATTTT; CDR3aa: CASSLDAGDTDTQYF
len: 14; abundance: many; j_gene: TRBJ2-6; d_gene: .; v_gene: TRBV6-5; CDR3nt: TGTGCCAGCAGTTCTGAGTCTGGGGCCAACGTCCTGACTTTC; CDR3aa: CASSSESGANVLTF
len: 15; abundance: .; j_gene: TRBJ1-3; d_gene: .; v_gene: TRBV12-3/TRBV12-4; CDR3nt: TGTGCCAGCAGTGCGGGGGGGACCTCTGGAAACACCATATATTTT; CDR3aa: CASSAGGTSGNTIYF
len: 14; abundance: many; j_gene: TRBJ2-7; d_gene: TRBD2; v_gene: TRBV5-1; CDR3nt: TGCGCCAGCAGCTTAATGACTAGCGGGGGGCACCGGTACTTC; CDR3aa: CASSLMTSGGHRYF
len: 13; abundance: many; j_gene: TRBJ2-7; d_gene: .; v_gene: TRBV12-3/TRBV12-4; CDR3nt: TGTGCCAGCACCCGACAGAGGTCGCGCGAGCAGTACTTC; CDR3aa: CASTRQRSREQYF
len: 15; abundance: many; j_gene: TRBJ2-3; d_gene: .; v_gene: TRBV5-1; CDR3nt: TGCGCCAGCAGCTTGGACAGGCTGAGCACAGATACGCAGTATTTT; CDR3aa: CASSLDRLSTDTQYF
len: 14; abundance: few; j_gene: TRBJ1-6; d_gene: TRBD1; v_gene: TRBV20-1; CDR3nt: TGCAGTGCTAGAGTGGGGACAGGAAATTCACCCCTCCACTTT; CDR3aa: CSARVGTGNSPLHF
len: 16; abundance: .; j_gene: TRBJ1-3; d_gene: .; v_gene: TRBV12-3/TRBV12-4; CDR3nt: TGTGCCAGCAACCCAAACTTCCCAGGGACTGGAAACACCATATATTTT; CDR3aa: CASNPNFPGTGNTIYF
len: 14; abundance: .; j_gene: TRBJ2-3; d_gene: .; v_gene: TRBV5-6; CDR3nt: TGTGCCAGCAGCTTTCTCCGGATTACAGATACGCAGTATTTT; CDR3aa: CASSFLRITDTQYF
len: 15; abundance: .; j_gene: TRBJ2-7; d_gene: .; v_gene: TRBV15; CDR3nt: TGTGCCGCCAGCAGTGGACAGTTGGGCTCCTGCGAGCAGTACTTC; CDR3aa: CAASSGQLGSCEQYF
len: 15; abundance: .; j_gene: TRBJ2-7; d_gene: .; v_gene: TRBV7-3; CDR3nt: TGTGCCAGCAGCGCCTCCGAGAGCTCCTACAATGAGCAGTACTTC; CDR3aa: CASSASESSYNEQYF
len: 14; abundance: many; j_gene: TRBJ1-2; d_gene: .; v_gene: TRBV5-4; CDR3nt: TGTGCCAGCAGCTCACCCTATCGAGACTATGGCTACACCTTC; CDR3aa: CASSSPYRDYGYTF
len: 15; abundance: .; j_gene: TRBJ1-6; d_gene: .; v_gene: TRBV15; CDR3nt: TGTGCCACCAGCAGAGATATGAGTAGGAATTCACCCCTCCACTTT; CDR3aa: CATSRDMSRNSPLHF
len: 15; abundance: .; j_gene: TRBJ1-1; d_gene: TRBD1; v_gene: TRBV3-1; CDR3nt: TGTGCCAGCAGCCAACCGGGACAGGGGAACACTGAAGCTTTCTTT; CDR3aa: CASSQPGQGNTEAFF
len: 12; abundance: .; j_gene: TRBJ2-5; d_gene: .; v_gene: TRBV30; CDR3nt: TGTGCCTGGAGTCCGGGCGTCGGGACCCAGTACTTC; CDR3aa: CAWSPGVGTQYF
len: 13; abundance: many; j_gene: TRBJ2-5; d_gene: TRBD2; v_gene: TRBV6-1; CDR3nt: TGTGCCAGCAGTGGGGGAGGGCTCGAGACCCAGTACTTC; CDR3aa: CASSGGGLETQYF
len: 15; abundance: many; j_gene: TRBJ1-2; d_gene: .; v_gene: TRBV7-3; CDR3nt: TGTGCCAGCAGCTTACAGGGAGCCCTCGGGTATGGCTACACCTTC; CDR3aa: CASSLQGALGYGYTF
len: 15; abundance: once; j_gene: TRBJ2-1; d_gene: .; v_gene: TRBV5-1; CDR3nt: TGCGCCAGCAGTCGTTTCGGGACAAACTACAATGAGCAGTTCTTC; CDR3aa: CASSRFGTNYNEQFF
len: 11; abundance: .; j_gene: TRBJ2-3; d_gene: .; v_gene: TRBV6-1; CDR3nt: TGTGTCAGCAGTGAAAGGGATACGCAGTATTTT; CDR3aa: CVSSERDTQYF
len: 14; abundance: many; j_gene: TRBJ1-6; d_gene: .; v_gene: TRBV7-9; CDR3nt: TGTGCCAGCAGCTTCGGGACCGCAGGGTCACCCCTCCACTTT; CDR3aa: CASSFGTAGSPLHF
len: 16; abundance: many; j_gene: TRBJ2-7; d_gene: TRBD1; v_gene: TRBV27; CDR3nt: TGTGCCAGCAGTTTATCGCTAAGGGGGCGCGCCTACGAGCAGTACTTC; CDR3aa: CASSLSLRGRAYEQYF